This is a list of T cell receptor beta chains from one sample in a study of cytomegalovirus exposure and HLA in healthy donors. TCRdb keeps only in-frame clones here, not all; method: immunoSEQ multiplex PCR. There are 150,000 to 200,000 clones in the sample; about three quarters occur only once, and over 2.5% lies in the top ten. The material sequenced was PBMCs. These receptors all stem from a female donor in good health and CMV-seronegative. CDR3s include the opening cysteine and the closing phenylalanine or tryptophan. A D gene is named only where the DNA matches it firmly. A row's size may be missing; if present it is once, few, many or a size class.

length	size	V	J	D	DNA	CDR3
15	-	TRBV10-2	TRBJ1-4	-	TGCGCCAGCAGAAACGTACAGAACCCTAATGAAAAACTGTTTTTT	CASRNVQNPNEKLFF
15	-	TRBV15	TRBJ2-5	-	TGTGCCACCAGCAGAGATTTTGCGGAGCAAGAGACCCAGTACTTC	CATSRDFAEQETQYF
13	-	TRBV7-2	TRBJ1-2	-	TGTGCCAGCAGCTTAACCCCGGACAGCGGCTACACCTTC	CASSLTPDSGYTF
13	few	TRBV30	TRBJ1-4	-	TGTGCCTGGAGTGTGTCAGTGAATGAAAAACTGTTTTTT	CAWSVSVNEKLFF
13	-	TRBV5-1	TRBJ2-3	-	TGCGCCAGCAGCTTGATCCGGGCAGATACGCAGTATTTT	CASSLIRADTQYF
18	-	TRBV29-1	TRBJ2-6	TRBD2	TGCAGCGTTGAGCTAGCGGGAGGGCAGTATTCTGGGGCCAACGTCCTGACTTTC	CSVELAGGQYSGANVLTF
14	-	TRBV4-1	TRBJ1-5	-	TGCGCCAGCAGCCAAGTGACAGGCAATCAGCCCCAGCATTTT	CASSQVTGNQPQHF
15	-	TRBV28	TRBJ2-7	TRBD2	TGTGCCAGCGGGGCTCCAGCGGGAGGGCCTGGCGAGCAGTACTTC	CASGAPAGGPGEQYF
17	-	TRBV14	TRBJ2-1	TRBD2	TGTGCCAGCAGCCAAGGAGTGACTAGCGGGGGACCCAATGAGCAGTTCTTC	CASSQGVTSGGPNEQFF
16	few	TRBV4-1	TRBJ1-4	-	TGCGCCAGCAGCCAAGATAGCCCCAGGGTTGGTGAAAAACTGTTTTTT	CASSQDSPRVGEKLFF
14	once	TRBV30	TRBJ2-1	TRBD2	TGTGCCTGGAGTGTAACTAGCGGGAGCAATGAGCAGTTCTTC	CAWSVTSGSNEQFF
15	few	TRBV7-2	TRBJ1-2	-	TGTGCCAGCAGCTTAGCGCGGCAGACTAACTATGGCTACACCTTC	CASSLARQTNYGYTF
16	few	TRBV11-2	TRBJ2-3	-	TGTGCCAGCAGCTTATATCACCGGTCCCTCACAGATACGCAGTATTTT	CASSLYHRSLTDTQYF
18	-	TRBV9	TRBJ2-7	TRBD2	TGTGCCAGCAGCCGCTCACTCTGGACTAGCGGGAGGACGGACGAGCAGTACTTC	CASSRSLWTSGRTDEQYF
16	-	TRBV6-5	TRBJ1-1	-	TGTGCCAGCAGTTACTCCAAGACAGGAATGAACACTGAAGCTTTCTTT	CASSYSKTGMNTEAFF
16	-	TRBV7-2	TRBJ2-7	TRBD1	TGTGCCAGCAGCACACCGGGACAGGGAAGCTCCTACGAGCAGTACTTC	CASSTPGQGSSYEQYF
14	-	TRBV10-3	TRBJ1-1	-	TGTGCCATCAGTGACCACAGGGAGAACACTGAAGCTTTCTTT	CAISDHRENTEAFF
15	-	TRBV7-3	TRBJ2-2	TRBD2	TGTGCCAGCAGCTTCCTAGCGGGAGGCTCCGGGGAGCTGTTTTTT	CASSFLAGGSGELFF
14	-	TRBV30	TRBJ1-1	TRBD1	TGTGCCTGGAGTCGATCCGGGACAGAAATCGAAGCTTTCTTT	CAWSRSGTEIEAFF
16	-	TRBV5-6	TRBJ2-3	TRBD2	TGTGCCAGCAGCATACTAGCGGGGGGGGCATCAGATACGCAGTATTTT	CASSILAGGASDTQYF
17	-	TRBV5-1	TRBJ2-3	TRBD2	TGCGCCAGCACCGCGGGGGGGGCGGGAGCGAGCACAGATACGCAGTATTTT	CASTAGGAGASTDTQYF
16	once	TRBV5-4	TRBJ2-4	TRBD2	TGTGCCAGCAGCTCCCTACTAGCGGGAGGGCAAAACATTCAGTACTTC	CASSSLLAGGQNIQYF
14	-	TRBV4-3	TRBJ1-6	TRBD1	TGCGCCAGCAATCTCCGGACAGGGGGTTCACCCCTCCACTTT	CASNLRTGGSPLHF
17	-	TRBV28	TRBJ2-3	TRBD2	TGTGCCAGCAGTTTCCCCCCGGCGGGAGGGGTCACAGATACGCAGTATTTT	CASSFPPAGGVTDTQYF
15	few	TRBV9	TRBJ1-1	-	TGTGCCAGCAGCGTAGCTACGGGGATGGGCACTGAAGCTTTCTTT	CASSVATGMGTEAFF
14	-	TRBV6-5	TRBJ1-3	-	TGTGCCAGCAGGTCGGGGGGAACAGGAAACACCATATATTTT	CASRSGGTGNTIYF
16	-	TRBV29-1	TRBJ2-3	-	TGCAGCGTTGAAGGTTGGAGGGGGCTTGGCACAGATACGCAGTATTTT	CSVEGWRGLGTDTQYF
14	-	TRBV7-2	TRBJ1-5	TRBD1	TGTGCCAGCAGCCCCGACAGGGTTACTCAGCCCCAGCATTTT	CASSPDRVTQPQHF
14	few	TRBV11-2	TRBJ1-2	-	TGTGCCAGCAGCCGGACAGACGTGGGCTATGGCTACACCTTC	CASSRTDVGYGYTF
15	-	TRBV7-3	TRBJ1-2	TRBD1	TGTGCCAGCAGCTCAGGGACAGGAAACAGCTATGGCTACACCTTC	CASSSGTGNSYGYTF
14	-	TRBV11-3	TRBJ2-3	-	TGTGCCAGCAGCCAGGGACTTCTCACAGATACGCAGTATTTT	CASSQGLLTDTQYF
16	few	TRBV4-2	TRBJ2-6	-	TGTGCCAGCAGTCTCGGAGATACGGGTGGGGCCAACGTCCTGACTTTC	CASSLGDTGGANVLTF
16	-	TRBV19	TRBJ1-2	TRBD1	TGTGCCAGTAGTATAGACGCCGGGACAGGGTGGTATGGCTACACCTTC	CASSIDAGTGWYGYTF
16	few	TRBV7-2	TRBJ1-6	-	TGTGCCAGCAGCTTAGCGGGGGGGAGGGGTAATTCACCCCTCCACTTT	CASSLAGGRGNSPLHF
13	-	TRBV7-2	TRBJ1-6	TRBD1	TGTGCCAGCAGCTTAGTGGACAGGCAACCCCTCCACTTT	CASSLVDRQPLHF
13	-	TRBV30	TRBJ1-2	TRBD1	TGTGCCTGGAACCTAGACAGGGAGGCTGGCTACACCTTC	CAWNLDREAGYTF
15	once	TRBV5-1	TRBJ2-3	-	TGCGCCAGCAGCTTGGAGGGTGAGCGGTCCAGTACGCAGTATTTT	CASSLEGERSSTQYF
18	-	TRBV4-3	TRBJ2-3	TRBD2	TGCGCCAGCAGCCAAGATATAAGCGCGGGGGGAAACACAGATACGCAGTATTTT	CASSQDISAGGNTDTQYF
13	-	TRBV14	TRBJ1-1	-	TGTGCCAGCAGCCAAGAACGGGGCACTGAAGCTTTCTTT	CASSQERGTEAFF
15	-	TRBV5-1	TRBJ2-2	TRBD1	TGCGCCAGCAGCGGGGACAGGGCCTTAACTGGGGAGCTGTTTTTT	CASSGDRALTGELFF
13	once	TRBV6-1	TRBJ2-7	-	TGTGCCAGCAGTGAGGGCTCGTCCTACGAGCAGTACTTC	CASSEGSSYEQYF
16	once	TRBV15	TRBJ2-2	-	TGTGCCACCAGCAGAGGATGGGCACAGAACACCGGGGAGCTGTTTTTT	CATSRGWAQNTGELFF
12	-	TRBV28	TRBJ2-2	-	TGTGCCAGCACGGGGGACACCGGGGAGCTGTTTTTT	CASTGDTGELFF
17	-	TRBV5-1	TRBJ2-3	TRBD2	TGCGCCAGCAGCTTGGGACTAGCGGGACCCAAATCAGATACGCAGTATTTT	CASSLGLAGPKSDTQYF
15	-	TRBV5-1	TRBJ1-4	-	TGCGCCAGCAGCTTGGGTTCGGGTCTTAGGGAAAAACTGTTTTTT	CASSLGSGLREKLFF
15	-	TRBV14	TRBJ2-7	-	TGTGCCAGCAGCGCACGACTAGGGAGCTCCTACGAGCAGTACTTC	CASSARLGSSYEQYF
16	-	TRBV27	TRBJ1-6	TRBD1	TGTGCCAGCCGTCGAAGCCAGGGGGTACATAATTCACCCCTCCACTTT	CASRRSQGVHNSPLHF
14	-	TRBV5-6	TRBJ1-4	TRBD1	TGTGCCAGCAGCTCCCGGGACAGTAATGAAAAACTGTTTTTT	CASSSRDSNEKLFF